Shown below are 8 T cell receptor beta chains from a single sample sequenced in a study of shared clonotypes between healthy human individuals. Some clones are missing from TCRdb's copy, which holds only in-frame ones; the method was immunoSEQ multiplex PCR. The table shows approximately 2.1 million clones, with just over 90% occurring only once. Sequencing was performed on naive CD4+ T cells from PBMCs. Noted subset: CD45RA+ positively selected. These receptor sequences come from a man between 18 and 29 years old in good health. Some clones in this sample may be carry-over from other donors' samples.

The CDR3 sequence is CASNPGQGAVTEAFF. Written as DNA, the CDR3 is TGTGCCAGCAACCCGGGACAGGGGGCTGTAACTGAAGCTTTCTTT. This sequence joins TRBV6-6 and TRBJ1-1; 12 bases are a match to TRBD1. Trimming cost V 7 bases and J 5 bases; bases outside gene matches: 8. The CDR3 runs 15 residues. Germline assignment: CDR1 MNHNY and CDR2 SVGAGI (reference sequence).

This chain uses TRBV28 with TRBJ2-2; 8 positions match TRBD2. The CDR3 covers 15 residues. Germline CDR1 reads MDHEN; CDR2 reads SYDVKM. With V trimmed by 8 bases and J by 4 bases, 9 bases remained unmatched. CDR3 protein: CASRQGTRSTGELFF. DNA of the CDR3: TGTGCCAGCCGCCAAGGGACTAGGTCCACCGGGGAGCTGTTTTTT.

This clone was counted a single time. J is TRBJ2-7 and V is TRBV6-5; D possibly corresponds to TRBD1 (5 bases). The CDR3 covers 11 residues. Deletions cut 3 bases from V and 6 bases from J, with 6 bases between. The germline V gene has CDR1 MNHEY and CDR2 SVGAGI. Written as DNA, the CDR3 is TGTGCCAGCAGTTATGGGGCCGAGCAGTACTTC. Protein product: CASSYGAEQYF.

The rearrangement links TRBV11-1 to TRBJ2-7, with 8 bases aligning to TRBD2. CDR1 is SGHAT, CDR2 FQDESV, per germline (reference sequence). Trimming at V came to 2 bases and at J to 3 bases, leaving 3 bases not matched to a gene. The length of the CDR3 is 14 residues. The CDR3: CASSLFSGSYEQYF. CDR3 bases: TGTGCCAGCAGCTTATTCAGCGGGAGCTACGAGCAGTACTTC. The variable domain in full, completed from reference TRBV11-1 and TRBJ2-7, reads EAEVAQSPRYKITEKSQAVAFWCDPISGHATLYWYRQILGQGPELLVQFQDESVVDDSQLPKDRFSAERLKGVDSTLKIQPAELGDSAMYLCASSLFSGSYEQYFGPGTRLTVT.

The chain carries TRBV29-1 and TRBJ1-1; the D is unclear. The CDR3 has 13 residues. V lost 2 bases and J lost 1, with 8 bases in between. Per germline, CDR1 SQVTM and CDR2 ANQGSEA. The CDR3 DNA sequence: TGCAGCGTTGAATTGCGGCAGAACACTGAAGCTTTCTTT. Protein: CSVELRQNTEAFF.

The chain has TRBV30 and TRBJ2-3; TRBD2 matches at 9 bases. V lost 0 bases, J lost 0 bases, and 1 base stayed unmatched. In germline, CDR1 is GTSNPN, CDR2 SVGIG (reference sequence). The CDR3 is made up of 15 amino acids. For the CDR3, the DNA is TGTGCCTGGAGTGTACTAGCGGGTAGCACAGATACGCAGTATTTT. Its translation: CAWSVLAGSTDTQYF.

The chain uses TRBV7-2 and TRBJ2-1; TRBD2 matches at 8 bases. CDR3 length equals 15 residues. Germline CDR1 SGHTA, CDR2 FQGNSA. After removal of 5 bases from V and 5 bases from J, the junction contained 8 bases not matched to a gene. CDR3 sequence: CASSQQRGRDNEQFF. The CDR3 DNA sequence: TGTGCCAGCAGCCAGCAGCGGGGGCGGGACAATGAGCAGTTCTTC. The full variable domain, rest sourced from reference TRBV7-2 and TRBJ2-1, is GAGVSQSPSNKVTEKGKDVELRCDPISGHTALYWYRQSLGQGLEFLIYFQGNSAPDKSGLPSDRFSAERTGGSVSTLTIQRTQQEDSAVYLCASSQQRGRDNEQFFGPGTRLTVL.

The genes are TRBV4-1 and TRBJ2-4, with TRBD2 identical over 10 bases. The germline V gene encodes CDR1 MGHRA and CDR2 YSYEKL. The length of the CDR3 is 20 residues. V lost 0 bases, J lost 1 base, and 12 bases stayed unmatched. CDR3 DNA sequence: TGCGCCAGCAGCCAAGATCCCCCCGATTTTAGCGGGAGGGCCAAAAACATTCAGTACTTC. Translated, it gives CASSQDPPDFSGRAKNIQYF.